Sequencing of this T cell receptor (beta chain) was carried out in a study of blood T cell repertoires in COVID-19. Germline V lookup: CDR1 LNHDA, CDR2 SQIVND (reference sequence). The CDR3 is 14 amino acids. Trimming removed 1 base from V and 2 bases from J, with 7 bases in between. Original processing methods: Nucleated cell number was recorded as an estimate derived from reference gene primer amplification. Sequencing was performed with immunoSEQ multiplex PCR; in TCRdb, only in-frame clones are kept and a portion is missing. From that table come the V and J calls and clone size; the DNA was used to work out D and trimming. The table lists some 230,000 clones, about 80% of them singletons. All enrollees were roughly 18 to 89 years old and from under 25 US areas. Participants were placed into cohorts based on the clinical history they reported.

The chain combines TRBV19 with TRBJ2-3; D is perhaps TRBD2 (5 bases). The origin of this receptor is a woman aged 40 to 55 with acute COVID-19. The specimen sequenced was PBMCs or T cells enriched from blood (not recorded which). The CDR3 DNA follows: TGTGCCAGTAGTATAGCCCGGGACACAGATACGCAGTATTTT. Protein product: CASSIARDTDTQYF.